These 5 T cell receptor beta chains were sequenced from one sample in a study of response to subunit inactivated influenza vaccine. One entry per CDR3 protein results from TCRdb running MiXCR on the RT-PCR reads. The sample lists about 650,000 distinct CDR3 sequences; around 13% were seen once. Source: PBMCs from blood, taken 14 to 15 days before vaccination. The receptors come from a man aged 50 to 60 who received an inactivated influenza vaccine.

This clonotype turned up a few times. This chain uses TRBV9 with TRBJ2-5; weak D call: TRBD2 (5 bases). CDR1 SGDLS and CDR2 YYNGEE come from the germline V gene. Trimming removed 4 bases from V and 2 bases from J, with 9 bases in between. The length of the CDR3 is 13 residues. CDR3 amino acids: CASSNPGQETQYF. The CDR3 bases are TGTGCCAGCAGCAACCCGGGACAAGAGACCCAGTACTTC.

This clonotype came up a few times. CDR3 residues: CASRGLAGMETQYF. The DNA of the CDR3 is TGCGCCAGCAGGGGACTAGCGGGAATGGAGACCCAGTACTTC. The V call is TRBV5-1, the J call TRBJ2-5; 13 bases map to TRBD2. The CDR3 has 14 residues. V trimming: 5 bases; J trimming: 5 bases; junction bases outside the gene matches: 3. Germline V gene sequence: CDR1 SGHRS, CDR2 YFSETQ.

V and J are TRBV4-3 and TRBJ2-2, with a tentative D call TRBD2 (6 bases). The CDR3 has 17 amino acids. The ends were cut back, 0 bases at V and 5 bases at J, with 16 bases in the middle. Looked up from germline, CDR1 is LGHNA and CDR2 is YSLEER. For the CDR3, the DNA is TGCGCCAGCAGCCAAGACGCGGGATCCCCCATTACCGGGGAGCTGTTTTTT. The encoded protein is CASSQDAGSPITGELFF.

This clonotype has more than one count but fewer than ten. The CDR3 loop is CAISAQGDNEQFF. CDR3 coding DNA: TGTGCCATCAGTGCGCAGGGGGACAATGAGCAGTTCTTC. This chain connects TRBV10-3 to TRBJ2-1; 7 nucleotides agree with TRBD1. Germline V gives CDR1 ENHRY, CDR2 SYGVKD. With 4 bases clipped from V and 5 bases from J, the junction kept 2 bases outside the gene matches. This CDR3 spans 13 amino acids.

This rearrangement joins TRBV12-3 or TRBV12-4 to TRBJ2-7, with 10 bases matching TRBD1. The length of the CDR3 is 14 residues. Trimming removed 3 bases from V and 5 bases from J; junction bases left unmatched: 4. CDR3 sequence reads: CASSFDRGQDEQYF. The CDR3 nucleotides are TGTGCCAGCAGTTTCGACAGGGGGCAGGACGAGCAGTACTTC.